This TCR beta chain was documented in a study of blood T cell repertoires in COVID-19. Looking at the study overall: Sources were T cells, B-cell-depleted T cells, or PBMCs; the material itself was cDNA or gDNA.

Profiled with immunoSEQ multiplex PCR; TCRdb holds only in-frame clones, not every one. This sample has some 220,000 clones, with about 82% found just once. CDR1 is SQVTM and CDR2 is ANQGSEA in the germline V gene. This CDR3 comprises 11 residues. V was trimmed by 0 bases and J by 3 bases, leaving 2 bases between them. The chain joins TRBV29-1 to TRBJ1-2; D is uncertain. Sequencing was carried out using peripheral blood. This TCR derives from a man in his forties or fifties with COVID-19, enrolled during active disease. The CDR3 DNA reads TGCAGCGTTGAAGACTACTATGGCTACACCTTC. It is translated as CSVEDYYGYTF.